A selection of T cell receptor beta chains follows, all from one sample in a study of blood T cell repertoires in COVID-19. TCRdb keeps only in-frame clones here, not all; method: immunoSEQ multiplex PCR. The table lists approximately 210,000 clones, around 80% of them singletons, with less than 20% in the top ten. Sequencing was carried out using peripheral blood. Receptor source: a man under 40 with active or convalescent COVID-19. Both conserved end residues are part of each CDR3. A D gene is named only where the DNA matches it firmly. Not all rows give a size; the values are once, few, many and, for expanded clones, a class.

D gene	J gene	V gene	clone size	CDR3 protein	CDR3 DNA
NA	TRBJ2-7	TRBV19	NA	CASSNGGGADEQYF	TGTGCCAGTAGCAATGGAGGGGGGGCAGACGAGCAGTACTTC
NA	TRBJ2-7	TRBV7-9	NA	CASSQTGSTYEQYF	TGTGCCAGCAGCCAGACCGGGAGTACCTACGAGCAGTACTTC
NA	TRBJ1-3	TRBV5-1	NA	CASSAPGSGNTIYF	TGCGCCAGCTCAGCACCAGGCTCTGGAAACACCATATATTTT
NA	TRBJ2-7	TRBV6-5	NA	CATSAAINYYEQYF	TGTGCCACGAGTGCGGCGATTAACTATTACGAGCAGTACTTC
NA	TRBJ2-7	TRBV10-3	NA	CAISESSNYEQYF	TGTGCCATCAGTGAGTCGAGCAATTACGAGCAGTACTTC
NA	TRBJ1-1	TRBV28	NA	CASIRTVINTEAFF	TGTGCCAGCATTAGGACAGTGATCAACACTGAAGCTTTCTTT
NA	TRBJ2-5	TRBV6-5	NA	CASVRSLEETQYF	TGTGCCAGCGTGAGAAGTTTGGAAGAGACCCAGTACTTC
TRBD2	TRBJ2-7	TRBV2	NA	CASTAGGTLREQYF	TGTGCCAGCACCGCGGGGGGGACTCTACGGGAGCAGTACTTC
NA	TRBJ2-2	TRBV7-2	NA	CASREGPGELFF	TGTGCCAGCAGGGAGGGCCCCGGGGAGCTGTTTTTT
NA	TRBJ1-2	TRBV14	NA	CASSQGRVYTF	TGTGCCAGCAGCCAAGGGAGGGTCTACACCTTC
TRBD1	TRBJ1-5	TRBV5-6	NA	CASSLERDRGSQPQHF	TGTGCCAGCAGCTTGGAGAGGGACAGGGGGAGTCAGCCCCAGCATTTT
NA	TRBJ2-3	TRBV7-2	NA	CASSLVWAGASTDTQYF	TGTGCCAGCAGCTTAGTTTGGGCGGGGGCAAGCACAGATACGCAGTATTTT
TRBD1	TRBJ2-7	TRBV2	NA	CASSTAGTAYEQYF	TGTGCCAGCAGTACGGCTGGGACAGCCTACGAGCAGTACTTC
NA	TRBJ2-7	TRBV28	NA	CASSFAGFEQYF	TGTGCCAGCAGTTTTGCGGGGTTCGAGCAGTACTTC
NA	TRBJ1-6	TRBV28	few	CASSFPTPGGTSPLHF	TGTGCCAGCAGTTTCCCGACCCCGGGAGGGACTTCACCCCTCCACTTT
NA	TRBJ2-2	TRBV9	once	CASSVDGEELFF	TGTGCCAGCAGCGTTGACGGGGAGGAGCTGTTTTTT
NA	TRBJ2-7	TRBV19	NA	CASSIGGSSYEQYF	TGTGCCAGTAGTATCGGGGGTAGCTCCTACGAGCAGTACTTC
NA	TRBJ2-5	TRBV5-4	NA	CASSLGAQETQYF	TGTGCCAGCAGCTTGGGGGCCCAAGAGACCCAGTACTTC
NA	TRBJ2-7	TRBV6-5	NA	CASRGGQSSYEQYF	TGTGCCAGCAGGGGGGGGCAAAGCTCCTACGAGCAGTACTTC
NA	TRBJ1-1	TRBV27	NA	CASRVTGNTEAFF	TGTGCCAGCAGAGTGACAGGGAACACTGAAGCTTTCTTT
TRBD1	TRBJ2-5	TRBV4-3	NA	CASSRDRGETQYF	TGCGCCAGCAGCCGAGACAGGGGAGAGACCCAGTACTTC
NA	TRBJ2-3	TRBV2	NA	CASEADGADTQYF	TGTGCCAGTGAAGCGGATGGCGCAGATACGCAGTATTTT
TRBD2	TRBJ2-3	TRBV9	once	CASSKYGLAGGSDTQYF	TGTGCCAGCAGCAAATATGGACTAGCGGGGGGGTCGGATACGCAGTATTTT
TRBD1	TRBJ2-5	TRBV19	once	CASSGDRETQYF	TGTGCCAGTAGTGGGGACAGGGAGACCCAGTACTTC
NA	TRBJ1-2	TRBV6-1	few	CASSENWGSLLYGYTF	TGTGCCAGCAGTGAAAATTGGGGCAGCCTACTCTATGGCTACACCTTC
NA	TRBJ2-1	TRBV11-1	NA	CASRFRGNEQFF	TGTGCCAGCAGGTTTAGGGGGAATGAGCAGTTCTTC
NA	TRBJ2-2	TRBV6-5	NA	CASRLGTATTGELFF	TGTGCCAGCAGACTCGGGACTGCAACGACCGGGGAGCTGTTTTTT
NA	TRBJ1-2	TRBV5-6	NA	CASSLVGQNAGYTF	TGTGCCAGCAGCTTGGTAGGACAGAACGCTGGCTACACCTTC
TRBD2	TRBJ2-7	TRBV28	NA	CASNGGGYEQYF	TGTGCCAGCAACGGGGGGGGCTACGAGCAGTACTTC
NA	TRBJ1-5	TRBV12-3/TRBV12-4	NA	CASSAGIRQPQHF	TGTGCCAGCAGTGCAGGGATCAGACAGCCCCAGCATTTT
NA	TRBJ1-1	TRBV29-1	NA	CSVSIQGMTEAFF	TGCAGCGTTTCGATTCAGGGAATGACTGAAGCTTTCTTT
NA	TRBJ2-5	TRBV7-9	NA	CASSLGGTTAGQETQYF	TGTGCCAGCAGCTTAGGTGGTACGACAGCCGGACAAGAGACCCAGTACTTC
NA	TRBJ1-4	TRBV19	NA	CASSWAATNEKLFF	TGTGCCAGTAGCTGGGCAGCAACTAATGAAAAACTGTTTTTT
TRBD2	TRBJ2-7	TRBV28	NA	CASSLAGEPYEQYF	TGTGCCAGCAGTTTAGCGGGGGAGCCCTACGAGCAGTACTTC
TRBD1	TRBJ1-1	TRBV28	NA	CASSSTGPTEAFF	TGTGCCAGCAGTTCGACAGGGCCAACTGAAGCTTTCTTT
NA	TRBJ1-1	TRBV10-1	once	CASHREAFF	TGCGCCAGCCACCGGGAGGCTTTCTTT
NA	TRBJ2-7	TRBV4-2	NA	CASSQRGTYEQYF	TGTGCCAGCAGCCAAAGGGGAACCTACGAGCAGTACTTC
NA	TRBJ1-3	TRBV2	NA	CASLLRGDSGNTIYF	TGTGCCAGCTTGTTACGGGGAGATTCTGGAAACACCATATATTTT
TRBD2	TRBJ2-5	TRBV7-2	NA	CASSSQAGREKETQYF	TGTGCCAGCAGCTCCCAGGCGGGGCGGGAGAAAGAGACCCAGTACTTC
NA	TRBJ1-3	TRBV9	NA	CASSVTGFSGNTIYF	TGTGCCAGCAGCGTAACAGGTTTCTCTGGAAACACCATATATTTT
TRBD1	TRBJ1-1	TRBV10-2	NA	CASSGGGNTEAFF	TGCGCCAGTTCAGGGGGCGGGAACACTGAAGCTTTCTTT
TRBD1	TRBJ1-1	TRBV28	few	CASSTEDRGAEAFF	TGTGCCAGCAGTACAGAAGACAGGGGAGCTGAAGCTTTCTTT
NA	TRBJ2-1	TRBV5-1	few	CASSLGTTPYNEQFF	TGCGCCAGCAGCTTGGGGACAACCCCCTACAATGAGCAGTTCTTC
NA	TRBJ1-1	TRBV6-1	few	CASSELMGGLTEAFF	TGTGCCAGCAGTGAGCTGATGGGGGGGCTAACTGAAGCTTTCTTT
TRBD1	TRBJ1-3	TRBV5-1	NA	CASSLRQGATGNTIYF	TGCGCCAGCAGCCTAAGACAGGGGGCAACTGGAAACACCATATATTTT
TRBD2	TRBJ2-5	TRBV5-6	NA	CASSLGTSRQETQYF	TGTGCCAGCAGCTTAGGGACTAGCAGACAAGAGACCCAGTACTTC
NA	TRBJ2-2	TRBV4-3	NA	CASSQALQGGSFIGGELFF	TGCGCCAGCAGCCAAGCTTTGCAAGGGGGTTCGTTTATTGGCGGGGAGCTGTTTTTT
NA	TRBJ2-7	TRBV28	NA	CASSEAVGVDEQYF	TGTGCCAGCAGTGAGGCCGTGGGTGTTGACGAGCAGTACTTC
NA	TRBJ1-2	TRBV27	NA	CASSFQGGGYGYTF	TGTGCCAGCAGTTTTCAGGGTGGTGGCTATGGCTACACCTTC